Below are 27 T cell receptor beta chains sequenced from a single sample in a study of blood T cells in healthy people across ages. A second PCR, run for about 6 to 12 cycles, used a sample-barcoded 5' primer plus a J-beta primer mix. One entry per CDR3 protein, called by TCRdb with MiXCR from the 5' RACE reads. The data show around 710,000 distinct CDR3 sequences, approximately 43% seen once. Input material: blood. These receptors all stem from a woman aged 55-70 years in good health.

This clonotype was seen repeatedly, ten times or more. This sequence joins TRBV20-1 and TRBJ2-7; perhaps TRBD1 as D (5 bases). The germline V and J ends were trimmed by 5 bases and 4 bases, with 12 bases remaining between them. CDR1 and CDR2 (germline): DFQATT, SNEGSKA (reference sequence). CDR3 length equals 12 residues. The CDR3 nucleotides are TGCAGTGCTGATCCCAGGGCTTACGAGCAGTACTTC. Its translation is CSADPRAYEQYF.

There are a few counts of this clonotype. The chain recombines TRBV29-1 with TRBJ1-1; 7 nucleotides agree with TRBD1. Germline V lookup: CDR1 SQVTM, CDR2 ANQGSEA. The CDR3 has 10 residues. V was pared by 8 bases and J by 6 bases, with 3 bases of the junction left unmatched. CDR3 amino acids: CSPGQAEAFF. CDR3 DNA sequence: TGCAGCCCCGGACAGGCTGAAGCTTTCTTT.

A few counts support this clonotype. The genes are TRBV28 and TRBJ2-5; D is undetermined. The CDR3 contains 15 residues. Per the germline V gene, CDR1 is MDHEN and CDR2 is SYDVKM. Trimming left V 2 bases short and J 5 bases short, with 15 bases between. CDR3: CASSLLGRVRETQYF. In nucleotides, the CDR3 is TGTGCCAGCAGTTTACTCGGAAGGGTCCGGGAGACCCAGTACTTC.

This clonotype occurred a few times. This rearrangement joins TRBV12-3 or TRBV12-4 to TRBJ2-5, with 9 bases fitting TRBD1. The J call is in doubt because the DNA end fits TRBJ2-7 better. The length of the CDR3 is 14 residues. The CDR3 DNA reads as TGTGCCAGCAGCCCGGGACAGGGAATCAACGAGCAGTACTTC. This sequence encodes CASSPGQGINEQYF.

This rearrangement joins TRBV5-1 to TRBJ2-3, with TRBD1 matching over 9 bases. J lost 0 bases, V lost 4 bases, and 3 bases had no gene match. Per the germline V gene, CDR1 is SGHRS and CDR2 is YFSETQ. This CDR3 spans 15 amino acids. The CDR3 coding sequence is TGCGCCAGCAGCATACAGGGGGCTAGCACAGATACGCAGTATTTT. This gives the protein CASSIQGASTDTQYF. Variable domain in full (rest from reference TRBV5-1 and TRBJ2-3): KAGVTQTPRYLIKTRGQQVTLSCSPISGHRSVSWYQQTPGQGLQFLFEYFSETQRNKGNFPGRFSGRQFSNSRSEMNVSTLELGDSALYLCASSIQGASTDTQYFGPGTRLTVL.

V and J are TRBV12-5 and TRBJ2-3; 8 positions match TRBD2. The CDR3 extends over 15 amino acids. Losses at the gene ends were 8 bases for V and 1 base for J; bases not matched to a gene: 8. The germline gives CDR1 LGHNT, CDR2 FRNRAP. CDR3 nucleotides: TGTGCTAGTAGGCCTCGGGGGGGCGGCACAGATACGCAGTATTTT. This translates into CASRPRGGGTDTQYF.

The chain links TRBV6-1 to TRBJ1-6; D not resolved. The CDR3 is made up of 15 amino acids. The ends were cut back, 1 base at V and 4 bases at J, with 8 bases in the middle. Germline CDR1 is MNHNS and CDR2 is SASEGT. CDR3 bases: TGTGCCAGCAGTGAAGACGTAGGGTATAATTCACCCCTCCACTTT. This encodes CASSEDVGYNSPLHF.

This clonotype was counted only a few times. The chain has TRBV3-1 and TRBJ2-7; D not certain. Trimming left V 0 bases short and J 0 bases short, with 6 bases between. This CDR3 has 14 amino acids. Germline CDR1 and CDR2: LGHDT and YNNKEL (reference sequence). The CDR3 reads CASSQDSISYEQYF. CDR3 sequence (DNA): TGTGCCAGCAGCCAAGATTCAATCTCCTACGAGCAGTACTTC.

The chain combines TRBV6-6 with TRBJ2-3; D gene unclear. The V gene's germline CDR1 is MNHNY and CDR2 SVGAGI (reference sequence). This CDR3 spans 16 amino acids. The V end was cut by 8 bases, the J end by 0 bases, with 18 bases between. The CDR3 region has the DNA TGTGCCAGCTATTCCTCGTTCTGGGGTAGCACAGATACGCAGTATTTT. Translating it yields CASYSSFWGSTDTQYF.

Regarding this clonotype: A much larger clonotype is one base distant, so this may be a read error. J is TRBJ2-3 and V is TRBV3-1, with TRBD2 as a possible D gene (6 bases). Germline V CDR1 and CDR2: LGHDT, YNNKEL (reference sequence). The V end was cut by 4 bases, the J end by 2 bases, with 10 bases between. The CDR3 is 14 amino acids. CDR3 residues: CASSPRTNTDTQYF. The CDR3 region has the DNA TGTGCCAGCAGCCCCCGGACTAACACAGATACGCAGTATTTT.

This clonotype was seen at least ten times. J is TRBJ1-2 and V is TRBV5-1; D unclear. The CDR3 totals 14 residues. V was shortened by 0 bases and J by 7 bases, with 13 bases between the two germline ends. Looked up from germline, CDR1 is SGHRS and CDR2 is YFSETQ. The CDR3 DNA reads TGCGCCAGCAGCTTGGCCGGGTCGGACGGTGGCTACACCTTC. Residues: CASSLAGSDGGYTF.

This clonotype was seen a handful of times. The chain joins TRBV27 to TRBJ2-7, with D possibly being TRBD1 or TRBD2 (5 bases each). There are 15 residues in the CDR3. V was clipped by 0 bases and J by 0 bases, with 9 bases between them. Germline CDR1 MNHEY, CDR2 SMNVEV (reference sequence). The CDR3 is CASSLSTGASYEQYF. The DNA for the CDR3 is TGTGCCAGCAGTTTATCAACCGGGGCCTCCTACGAGCAGTACTTC.

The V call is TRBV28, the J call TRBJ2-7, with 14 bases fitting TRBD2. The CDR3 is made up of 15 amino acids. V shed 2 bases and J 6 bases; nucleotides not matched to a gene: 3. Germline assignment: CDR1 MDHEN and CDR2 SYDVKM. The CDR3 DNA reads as TGTGCCAGCAGTTTAGGGACTAGCGGGAGTCTCGAGCAGTACTTC. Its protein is CASSLGTSGSLEQYF.

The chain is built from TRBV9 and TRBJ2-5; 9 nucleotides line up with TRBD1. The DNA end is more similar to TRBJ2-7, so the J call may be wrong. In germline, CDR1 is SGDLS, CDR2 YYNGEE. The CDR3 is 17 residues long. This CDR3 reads CASSPRVLGQGRGEQYF. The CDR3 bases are TGTGCCAGCAGCCCCAGGGTTCTGGGACAGGGCCGTGGCGAGCAGTACTTC.

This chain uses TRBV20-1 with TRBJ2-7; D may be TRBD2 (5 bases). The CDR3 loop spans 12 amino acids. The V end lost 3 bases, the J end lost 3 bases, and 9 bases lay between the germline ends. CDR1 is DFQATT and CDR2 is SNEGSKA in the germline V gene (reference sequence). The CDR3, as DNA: TGCAGTGCTAGTTGGGAGAACTACGAGCAGTACTTC. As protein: CSASWENYEQYF.

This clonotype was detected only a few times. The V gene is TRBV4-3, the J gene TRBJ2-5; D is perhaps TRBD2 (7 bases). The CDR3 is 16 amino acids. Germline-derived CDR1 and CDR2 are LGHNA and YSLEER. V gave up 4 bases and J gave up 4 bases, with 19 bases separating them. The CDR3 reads CASSPSGARGGETQYF. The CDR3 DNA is TGCGCCAGCAGCCCTAGCGGAGCAAGGGGGGGAGAGACCCAGTACTTC.

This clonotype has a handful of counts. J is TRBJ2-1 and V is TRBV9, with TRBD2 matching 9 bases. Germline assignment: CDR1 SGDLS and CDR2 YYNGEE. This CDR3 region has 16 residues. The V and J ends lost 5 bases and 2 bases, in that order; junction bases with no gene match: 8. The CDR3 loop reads CASRAGASGAYNEQFF. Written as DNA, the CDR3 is TGTGCCAGCAGAGCGGGGGCTAGCGGGGCCTACAATGAGCAGTTCTTC.

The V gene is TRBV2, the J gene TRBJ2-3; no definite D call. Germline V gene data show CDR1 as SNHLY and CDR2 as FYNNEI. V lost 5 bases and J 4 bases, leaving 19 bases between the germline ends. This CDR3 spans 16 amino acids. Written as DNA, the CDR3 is TGTGCCAGCAGTCTGAACAGTCGCAGTTGGGCAGATACGCAGTATTTT. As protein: CASSLNSRSWADTQYF.

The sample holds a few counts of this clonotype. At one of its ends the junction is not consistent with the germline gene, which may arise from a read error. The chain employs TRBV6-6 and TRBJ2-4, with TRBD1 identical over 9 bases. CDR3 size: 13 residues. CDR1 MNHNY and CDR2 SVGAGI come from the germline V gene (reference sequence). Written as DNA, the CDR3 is TGTTCCAGCAGCGACAGGGGGGGGAACATTCAGTACTTC. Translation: CSSSDRGGNIQYF.

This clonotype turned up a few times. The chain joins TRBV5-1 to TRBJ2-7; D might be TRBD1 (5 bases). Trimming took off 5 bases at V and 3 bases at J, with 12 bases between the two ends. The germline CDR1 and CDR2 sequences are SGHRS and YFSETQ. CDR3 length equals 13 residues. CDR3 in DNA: TGCGCCAGCAGTAATAATCAGGGCTACGAGCAGTACTTC. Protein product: CASSNNQGYEQYF. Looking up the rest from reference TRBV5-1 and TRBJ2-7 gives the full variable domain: KAGVTQTPRYLIKTRGQQVTLSCSPISGHRSVSWYQQTPGQGLQFLFEYFSETQRNKGNFPGRFSGRQFSNSRSEMNVSTLELGDSALYLCASSNNQGYEQYFGPGTRLTVT.

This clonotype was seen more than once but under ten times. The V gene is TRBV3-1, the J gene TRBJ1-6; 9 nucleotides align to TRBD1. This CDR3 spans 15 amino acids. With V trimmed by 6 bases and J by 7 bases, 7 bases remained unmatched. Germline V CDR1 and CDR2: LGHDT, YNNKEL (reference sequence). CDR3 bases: TGTGCCAGCAGTTCAACCGGGACAGGGAATTCACCCCTCCACTTT. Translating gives CASSSTGTGNSPLHF.

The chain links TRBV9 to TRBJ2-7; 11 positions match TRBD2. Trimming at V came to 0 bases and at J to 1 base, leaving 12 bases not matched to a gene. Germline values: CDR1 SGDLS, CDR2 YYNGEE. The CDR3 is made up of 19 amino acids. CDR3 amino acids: CASSVGRETSGKTSYEQYF. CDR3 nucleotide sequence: TGTGCCAGCAGCGTAGGGAGGGAGACTAGCGGGAAAACTTCCTACGAGCAGTACTTC.

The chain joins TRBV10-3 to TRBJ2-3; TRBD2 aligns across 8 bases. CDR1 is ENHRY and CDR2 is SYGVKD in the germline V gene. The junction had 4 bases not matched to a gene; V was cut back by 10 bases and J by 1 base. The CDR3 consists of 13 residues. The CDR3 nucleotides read TGTGCCACCTCGGGACTAGGCACAGATACGCAGTATTTT. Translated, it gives CATSGLGTDTQYF.

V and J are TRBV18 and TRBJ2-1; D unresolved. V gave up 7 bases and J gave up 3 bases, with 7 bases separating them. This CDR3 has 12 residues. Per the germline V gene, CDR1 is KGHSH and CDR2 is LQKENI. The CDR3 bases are TGTGCCAGCTTCTTTAACTACAATGAGCAGTTCTTC. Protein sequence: CASFFNYNEQFF.

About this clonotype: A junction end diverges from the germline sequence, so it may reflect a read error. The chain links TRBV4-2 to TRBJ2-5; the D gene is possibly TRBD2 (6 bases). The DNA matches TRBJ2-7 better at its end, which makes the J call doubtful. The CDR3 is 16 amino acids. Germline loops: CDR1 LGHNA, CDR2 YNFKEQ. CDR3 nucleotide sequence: TGTGCCAGCAGTCAAGATCTATTAGCGGTATATGACGAGCAGTACTTC. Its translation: CASSQDLLAVYDEQYF.

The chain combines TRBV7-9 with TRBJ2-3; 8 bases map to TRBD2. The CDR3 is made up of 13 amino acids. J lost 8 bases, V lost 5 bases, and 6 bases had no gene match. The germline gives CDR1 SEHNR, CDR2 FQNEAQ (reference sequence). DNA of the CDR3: TGTGCCAGCAGCGGAGCGGGAGTTGGTACGCAGTATTTT. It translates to CASSGAGVGTQYF.

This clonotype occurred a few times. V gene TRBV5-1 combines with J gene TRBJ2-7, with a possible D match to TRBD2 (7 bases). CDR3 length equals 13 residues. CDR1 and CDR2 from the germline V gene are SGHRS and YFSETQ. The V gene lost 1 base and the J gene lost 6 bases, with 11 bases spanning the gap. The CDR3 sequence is CASSLNREGEQYF. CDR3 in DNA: TGCGCCAGCAGCTTGAACAGGGAGGGCGAGCAGTACTTC.